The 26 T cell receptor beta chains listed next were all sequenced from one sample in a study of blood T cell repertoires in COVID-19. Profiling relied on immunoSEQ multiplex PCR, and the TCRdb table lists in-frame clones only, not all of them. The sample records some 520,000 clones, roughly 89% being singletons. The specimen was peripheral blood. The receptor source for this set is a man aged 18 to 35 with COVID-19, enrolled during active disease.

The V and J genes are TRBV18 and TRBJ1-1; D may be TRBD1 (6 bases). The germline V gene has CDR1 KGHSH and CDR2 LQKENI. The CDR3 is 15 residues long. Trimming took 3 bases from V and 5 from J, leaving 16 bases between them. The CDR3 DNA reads TGTGCCAGCTCACCCCTGGACAGTTATAGAACTGAAGCTTTCTTT. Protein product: CASSPLDSYRTEAFF. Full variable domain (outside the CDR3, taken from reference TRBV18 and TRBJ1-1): NAGVMQNPRHLVRRRGQEARLRCSPMKGHSHVYWYRQLPEEGLKFMVYLQKENIIDESGMPKERFSAEFPKEGPSILRIQQVVRGDSAAYFCASSPLDSYRTEAFFGQGTRLTVV.

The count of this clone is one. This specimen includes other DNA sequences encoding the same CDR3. The CDR3 nucleotides are TGTGCCAGCAGCTCGACGGGCTACGAGCAGTACTTC. This translates into CASSSTGYEQYF. V and J are TRBV11-2 and TRBJ2-7; the D is unclear. The CDR3 length is 12 residues. Germline CDR1 is SGHAT and CDR2 is FQNNGV. Deletions cut 4 bases from V and 3 bases from J, with 7 bases between.

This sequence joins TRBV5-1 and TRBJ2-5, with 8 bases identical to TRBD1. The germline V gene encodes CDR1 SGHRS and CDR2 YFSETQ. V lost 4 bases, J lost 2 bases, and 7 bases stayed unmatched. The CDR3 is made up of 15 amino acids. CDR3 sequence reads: CASSGGQGKQETQYF. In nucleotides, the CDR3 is TGCGCCAGCAGCGGAGGACAGGGAAAACAAGAGACCCAGTACTTC.

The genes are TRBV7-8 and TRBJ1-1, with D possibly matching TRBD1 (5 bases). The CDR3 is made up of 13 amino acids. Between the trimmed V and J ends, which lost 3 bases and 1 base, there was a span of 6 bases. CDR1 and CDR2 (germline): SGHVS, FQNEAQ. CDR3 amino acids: CASSFTGNTEAFF. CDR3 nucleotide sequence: TGTGCCAGCAGCTTTACAGGGAACACTGAAGCTTTCTTT. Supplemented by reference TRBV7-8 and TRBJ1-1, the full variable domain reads GAGVSQSPRYKVAKRGQDVALRCDPISGHVSLFWYQQALGQGPEFLTYFQNEAQLDKSGLPSDRFFAERPEGSVSTLKIQRTQQEDSAVYLCASSFTGNTEAFFGQGTRLTVV.

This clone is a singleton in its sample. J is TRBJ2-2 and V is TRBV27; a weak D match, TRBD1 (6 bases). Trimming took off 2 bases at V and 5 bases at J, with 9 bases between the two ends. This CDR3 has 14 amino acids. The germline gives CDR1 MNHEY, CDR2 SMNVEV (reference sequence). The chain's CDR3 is CASSLGQGTGELFF. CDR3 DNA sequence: TGTGCCAGCAGTTTAGGTCAGGGGACCGGGGAGCTGTTTTTT.

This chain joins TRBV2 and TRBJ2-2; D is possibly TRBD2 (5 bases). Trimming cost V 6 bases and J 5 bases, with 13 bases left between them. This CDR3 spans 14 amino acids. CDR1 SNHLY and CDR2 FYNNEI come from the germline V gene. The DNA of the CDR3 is TGTGCCAGCAGAGGACTCGTGGAGACCGGGGAGCTGTTTTTT. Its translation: CASRGLVETGELFF.

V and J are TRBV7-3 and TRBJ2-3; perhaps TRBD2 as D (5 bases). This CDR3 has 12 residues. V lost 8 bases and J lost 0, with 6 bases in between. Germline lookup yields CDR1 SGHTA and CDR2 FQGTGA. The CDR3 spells CASGRSTDTQYF. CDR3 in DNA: TGTGCCAGCGGGAGAAGCACAGATACGCAGTATTTT.

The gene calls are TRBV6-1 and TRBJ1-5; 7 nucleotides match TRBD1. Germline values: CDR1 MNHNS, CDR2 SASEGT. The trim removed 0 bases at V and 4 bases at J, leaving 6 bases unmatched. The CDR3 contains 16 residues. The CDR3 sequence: CASSEARVGQNQPQHF. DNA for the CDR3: TGTGCCAGCAGTGAAGCGCGTGTGGGACAGAATCAGCCCCAGCATTTT.

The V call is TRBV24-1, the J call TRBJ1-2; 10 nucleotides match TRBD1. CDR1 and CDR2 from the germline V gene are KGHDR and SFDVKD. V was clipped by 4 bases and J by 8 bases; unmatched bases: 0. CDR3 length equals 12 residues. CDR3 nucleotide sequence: TGTGCCACCAGTGAGACAGGGGGCGGCTACACCTTC. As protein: CATSETGGGYTF.

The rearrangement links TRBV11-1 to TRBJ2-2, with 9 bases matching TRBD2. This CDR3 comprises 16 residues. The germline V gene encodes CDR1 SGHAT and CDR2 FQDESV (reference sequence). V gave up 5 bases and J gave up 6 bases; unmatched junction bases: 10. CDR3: CASSPRASGTSGELFF. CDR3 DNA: TGTGCCAGCAGCCCTCGGGCTAGCGGGACGTCCGGGGAGCTGTTTTTT.

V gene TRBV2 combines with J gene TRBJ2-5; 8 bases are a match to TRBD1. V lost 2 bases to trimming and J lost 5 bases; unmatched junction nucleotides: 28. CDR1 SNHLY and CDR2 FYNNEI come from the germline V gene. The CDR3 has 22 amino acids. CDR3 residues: CASSEIWELGQARILGAETQYF. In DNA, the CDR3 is TGTGCCAGCAGTGAAATTTGGGAGTTGGGACAGGCCAGGATTCTAGGCGCGGAGACCCAGTACTTC.

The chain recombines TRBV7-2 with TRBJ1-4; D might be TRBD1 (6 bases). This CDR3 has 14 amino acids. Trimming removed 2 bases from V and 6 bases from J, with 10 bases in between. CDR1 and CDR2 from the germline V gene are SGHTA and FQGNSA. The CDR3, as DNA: TGTGCCAGCAGCTTATGGTCAGGGGATGAAAAACTGTTTTTT. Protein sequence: CASSLWSGDEKLFF.

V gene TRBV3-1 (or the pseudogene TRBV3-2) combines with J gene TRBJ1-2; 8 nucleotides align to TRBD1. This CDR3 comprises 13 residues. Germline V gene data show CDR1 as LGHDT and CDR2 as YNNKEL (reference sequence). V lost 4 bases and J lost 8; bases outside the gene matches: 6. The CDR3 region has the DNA TGTGCCAGCAGCCCCCAGGGGGCGCGCGGCTACACCTTC. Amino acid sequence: CASSPQGARGYTF.

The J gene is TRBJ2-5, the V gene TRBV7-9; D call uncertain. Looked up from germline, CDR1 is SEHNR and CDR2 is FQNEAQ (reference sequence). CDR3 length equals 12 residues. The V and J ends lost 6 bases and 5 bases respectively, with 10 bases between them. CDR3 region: CASRGERETQYF. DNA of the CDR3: TGTGCCAGCAGAGGAGAGAGGGAGACCCAGTACTTC.

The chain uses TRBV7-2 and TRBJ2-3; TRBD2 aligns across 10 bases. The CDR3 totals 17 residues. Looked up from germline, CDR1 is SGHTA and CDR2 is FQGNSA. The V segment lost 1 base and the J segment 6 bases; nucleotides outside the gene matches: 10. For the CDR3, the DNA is TGTGCCAGCAGCTTAGATCCTAGCGGGGGATTGAGGGATACGCAGTATTTT. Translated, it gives CASSLDPSGGLRDTQYF. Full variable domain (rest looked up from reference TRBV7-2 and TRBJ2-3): GAGVSQSPSNKVTEKGKDVELRCDPISGHTALYWYRQSLGQGLEFLIYFQGNSAPDKSGLPSDRFSAERTGGSVSTLTIQRTQQEDSAVYLCASSLDPSGGLRDTQYFGPGTRLTVL.

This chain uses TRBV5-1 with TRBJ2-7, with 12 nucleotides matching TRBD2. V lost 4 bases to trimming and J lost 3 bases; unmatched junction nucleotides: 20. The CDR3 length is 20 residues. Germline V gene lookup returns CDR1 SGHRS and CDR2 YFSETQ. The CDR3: CASSGALAGGPFHQDYEQYF. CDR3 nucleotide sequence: TGCGCCAGCAGCGGCGCGCTAGCGGGAGGGCCGTTTCATCAGGACTACGAGCAGTACTTC.

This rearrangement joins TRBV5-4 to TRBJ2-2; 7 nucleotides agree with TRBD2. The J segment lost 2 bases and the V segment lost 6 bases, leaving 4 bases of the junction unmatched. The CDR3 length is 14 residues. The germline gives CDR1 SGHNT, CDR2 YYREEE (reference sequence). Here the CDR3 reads CASTGGVNTGELFF. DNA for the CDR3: TGTGCCAGCACGGGGGGAGTAAACACCGGGGAGCTGTTTTTT.

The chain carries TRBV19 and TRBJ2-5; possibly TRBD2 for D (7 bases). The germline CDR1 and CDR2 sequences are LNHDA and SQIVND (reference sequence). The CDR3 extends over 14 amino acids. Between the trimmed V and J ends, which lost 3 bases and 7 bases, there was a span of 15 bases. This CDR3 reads CASSIRGGRATQYF. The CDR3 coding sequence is TGTGCCAGTAGTATTAGGGGGGGGCGGGCGACCCAGTACTTC.

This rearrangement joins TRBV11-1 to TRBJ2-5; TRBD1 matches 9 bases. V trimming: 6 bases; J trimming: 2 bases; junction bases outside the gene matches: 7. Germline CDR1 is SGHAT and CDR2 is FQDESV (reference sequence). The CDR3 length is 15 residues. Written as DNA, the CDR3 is TGTGCCAGCAGTTCAGGGGGGACAGGGCAAGAGACCCAGTACTTC. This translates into CASSSGGTGQETQYF.

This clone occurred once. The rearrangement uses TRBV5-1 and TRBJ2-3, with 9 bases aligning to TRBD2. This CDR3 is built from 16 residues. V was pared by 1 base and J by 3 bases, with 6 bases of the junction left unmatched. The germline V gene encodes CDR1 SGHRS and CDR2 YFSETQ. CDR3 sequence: CASSLRRLAVTDTQYF. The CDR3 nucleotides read TGCGCCAGCAGCTTGAGGAGACTAGCGGTAACAGATACGCAGTATTTT.

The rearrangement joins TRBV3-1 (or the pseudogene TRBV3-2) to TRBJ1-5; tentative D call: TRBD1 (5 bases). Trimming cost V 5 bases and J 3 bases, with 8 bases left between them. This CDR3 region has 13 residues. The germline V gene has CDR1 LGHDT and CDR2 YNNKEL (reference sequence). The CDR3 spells CASSMTDNQPQHF. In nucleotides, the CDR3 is TGTGCCAGCAGCATGACAGACAATCAGCCCCAGCATTTT.

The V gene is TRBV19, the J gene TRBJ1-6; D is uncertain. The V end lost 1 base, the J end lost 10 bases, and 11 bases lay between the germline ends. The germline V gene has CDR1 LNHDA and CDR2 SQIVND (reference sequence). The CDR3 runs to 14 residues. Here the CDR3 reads CASSIAEAASPLHF. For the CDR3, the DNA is TGTGCCAGTAGTATAGCTGAGGCGGCATCACCCCTCCACTTT.

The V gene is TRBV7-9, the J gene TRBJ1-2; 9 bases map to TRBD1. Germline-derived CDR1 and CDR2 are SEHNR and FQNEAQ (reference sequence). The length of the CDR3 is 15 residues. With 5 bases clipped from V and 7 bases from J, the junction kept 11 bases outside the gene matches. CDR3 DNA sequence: TGTGCCAGCAGCCCTACAGGGGGCGGCGGCGGTGGCTACACCTTC. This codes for CASSPTGGGGGGYTF.

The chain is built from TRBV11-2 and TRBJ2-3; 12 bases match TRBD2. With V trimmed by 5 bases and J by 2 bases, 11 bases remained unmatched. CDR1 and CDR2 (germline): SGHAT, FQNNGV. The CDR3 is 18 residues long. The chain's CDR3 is CASSAFMTSGGLTDTQYF. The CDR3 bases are TGTGCCAGCAGCGCCTTCATGACTAGCGGGGGACTCACAGATACGCAGTATTTT.

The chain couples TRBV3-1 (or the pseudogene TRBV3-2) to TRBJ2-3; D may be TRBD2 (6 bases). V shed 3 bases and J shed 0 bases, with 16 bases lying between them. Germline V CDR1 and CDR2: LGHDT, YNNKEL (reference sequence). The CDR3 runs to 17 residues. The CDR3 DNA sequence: TGTGCCAGCAGCCACCTGGAGGTAGCGGCTAGCACAGATACGCAGTATTTT. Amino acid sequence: CASSHLEVAASTDTQYF.

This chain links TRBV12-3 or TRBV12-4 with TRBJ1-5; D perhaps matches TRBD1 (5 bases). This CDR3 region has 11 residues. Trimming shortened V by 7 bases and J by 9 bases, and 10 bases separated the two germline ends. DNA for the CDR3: TGTGCCAGCACCCGGCAGGGGCCCCAGCATTTT. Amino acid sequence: CASTRQGPQHF.